This record concerns one T cell receptor (beta chain) sequence. The target of this receptor is not known. No clone much larger than this one lies a single base away; base qualities are absent. Taken from cysteine to phenylalanine, the CDR3 has 16 residues. The CDR3 DNA has 48 bases and is translated from base 1. Compared with germline, V lacks 2 bases and J lacks 0 bases; bases without a gene match: 3. The germline V gene provides CDR1 SGHVS and CDR2 FNYEAQ. The Qiagen DNeasy kit was used to extract genomic DNA both from unsorted PBMCs and from the negatively selected CD4+ and CD8+ fractions. TCR beta CDR3 regions were amplified by immunoSEQ multiplex PCR using primers annealing to V and J segments. Amplification bias was minimized using a synthetic immune receptor repertoire, and residual bias was removed computationally after sequencing. The source study handled its data this way. Custom Python scripts were used to quantify repertoire diversity as the Shannon entropy index. The unsorted, CD4+ and CD8+ repertoires were each analyzed separately, with the exception of combined analyses, where CD4+ and CD8+ sequences were merged in silico. Clonal expansion was defined as at least a 2-fold frequency increase after treatment relative to C1D1, with a pseudocount of 0.5 for undetected baseline clones. Singleton clones were defined as clones with 0 or 1 copy at C1D1, and non-singleton clones were defined as clones with 2 or more copies. Clones expanded in unsorted samples were annotated as CD4+, CD8+ or unknown by matching protein sequences in sorted samples from the same patient. Wilcoxon tests on paired samples were used to test changes in diversity from C1D1 to C4D1. TCRdb limited this immuneACCESS table to in-frame rearrangements with V and J called. A share of clones is missing; checked studies link under half to unresolved V genes, and the rest is unexplained. V and J calls and clone size are given by that table; D and trimming were obtained from the DNA. This sample is represented by some 100,000 clones; roughly 92% of them were singletons. The top ten constitute 2.5% to 3% of the sample.

The data belong to a study of PD-1 blockade in classical Hodgkin lymphoma (TCRdb year 2020). Regarding the research as a whole: Nivolumab dosing was 3 mg/kg intravenously every 2 weeks, continuing until either disease progression or unacceptable toxicity. To define a peripheral blood immune signature of response to PD-1 blockade in classical Hodgkin lymphoma, the study combined TCR beta sequencing with CyTOF. What the study reported, not specific to this receptor: Only a single clinical trial cohort was studied, and what caused the repertoire differences, possibly disease activity or prior therapy, remained undefined. Patients starting nivolumab less than 1 year after ASCT had lower diversity and were excluded from later analyses to avoid confounding by immune reconstitution. Baseline diversity similar to that of newly diagnosed patients was observed in trial patients achieving complete response, whereas significantly lower diversity was observed in partial responders and progressors. A significant rise by C4D1 was seen in CD4+ but not CD8+ TCR diversity (p=0.0027 vs p=0.16), with the rise being most apparent in complete responders (p=0.02). Baseline TCR diversity was reported to be lower in newly diagnosed patients than in healthy donors and to be lower still in relapsed/refractory patients.

The time point label of this sample denotes: cycle 1 day 1 (C1D1), immediately before nivolumab initiation. All trial patients had relapsed after autologous stem cell transplantation, with cohorts A, B and C differing in prior brentuximab vedotin exposure. The trial cohort was composed of about 60 patients with relapsed/refractory classical Hodgkin lymphoma, for whom complete response, partial response or progressive disease was recorded as best overall response. In the multi-cohort phase II CheckMate 205 trial, trial patients received single-agent nivolumab. An independent review committee assessed best overall response by applying the 2007 International Working Group response criteria. PBMCs from the trial were collected at three points: immediately before nivolumab initiation (C1D1), and during therapy at cycle 2 day 1 and cycle 4 day 1. Peripheral blood was collected in 8 mL Vacutainer Cell Preparation Tubes, from which PBMCs were isolated by centrifugation and then cryopreserved.

The clonotype was recovered from a human donor with classical Hodgkin lymphoma. The V gene is TRBV7-6 and the J gene is TRBJ2-3; TRBD2 fits 9 bases in the junction. The sequencing used peripheral blood mononuclear cells (PBMCs), collected at baseline. The CDR3 sequence is CASSLLTSGSTDTQYF. The base sequence is TGTGCCAGCAGCTTACTAACTAGCGGGAGCACAGATACGCAGTATTTT.